Following are 29 T cell receptor beta chains from one sample sequenced in a study of blood T cell repertoires in COVID-19. Profiling relied on immunoSEQ multiplex PCR, and the TCRdb table lists in-frame clones only, not all of them. The sample holds fewer than 350,000 clones; over 80% are singletons and the top ten take around 4.5%. Sequencing input: peripheral blood. Receptors originate from a woman aged 50 to 60 with active or convalescent COVID-19.

The count of this clone is one. This chain uses TRBV19 with TRBJ1-5; no clear D. Germline V gives CDR1 LNHDA, CDR2 SQIVND (reference sequence). CDR3 length: 16 amino acids. V was trimmed by 6 bases and J by 6 bases, leaving 21 bases between them. The CDR3, as DNA: TGTGCCAGTAGCATAAGGACTGTGGGAGGTAGTCAGCCCCAGCATTTT. It translates to CASSIRTVGGSQPQHF.

The chain combines TRBV7-2 with TRBJ2-1; 9 positions agree with TRBD2. J was trimmed by 3 bases and V by 4 bases; bases with no gene match: 10. This CDR3 has 17 residues. Germline loops: CDR1 SGHTA, CDR2 FQGNSA. The CDR3 region has the DNA TGTGCCAGCAGCTCCGAACTGACTAGCGGAGGCTACAATGAGCAGTTCTTC. Its protein product is CASSSELTSGGYNEQFF.

The chain couples TRBV7-8 to TRBJ1-1; no firm D call. V gave up 2 bases and J gave up 5 bases, with 9 bases separating them. Germline V lookup: CDR1 SGHVS, CDR2 FQNEAQ. This CDR3 has 13 amino acids. Here the CDR3 DNA reads TGTGCCAGCAGCTTACCTACCGGGACTGAAGCTTTCTTT. Amino acids: CASSLPTGTEAFF. Together with reference TRBV7-8 and TRBJ1-1, the CDR3 gives the full variable domain: GAGVSQSPRYKVAKRGQDVALRCDPISGHVSLFWYQQALGQGPEFLTYFQNEAQLDKSGLPSDRFFAERPEGSVSTLKIQRTQQEDSAVYLCASSLPTGTEAFFGQGTRLTVV.

The chain uses TRBV5-5 and TRBJ2-3; 11 positions agree with TRBD2. The J segment lost 1 base and the V segment lost 2 bases, leaving 6 bases of the junction unmatched. The CDR3 extends over 17 amino acids. Germline V CDR1 and CDR2: SGHKS, YYEKEE (reference sequence). Here the CDR3 DNA reads TGTGCCAGCAGCTTACTAGCGGGAGTGGGCGGCACAGATACGCAGTATTTT. It translates to CASSLLAGVGGTDTQYF.

This clone was seen a handful of times. This chain connects TRBV30 to TRBJ2-3; weak D call: TRBD2 (5 bases). Trimming took off 0 bases at V and 2 bases at J, with 9 bases between the two ends. This CDR3 has 14 residues. The germline CDR1 and CDR2 sequences are GTSNPN and SVGIG (reference sequence). CDR3 loop: CAWSVSGITDTQYF. CDR3 DNA sequence: TGTGCCTGGAGTGTAAGCGGTATCACAGATACGCAGTATTTT. Together with reference TRBV30 and TRBJ2-3, the CDR3 gives the full variable domain: SQTIHQWPATLVQPVGSPLSLECTVEGTSNPNLYWYRQAAGRGLQLLFYSVGIGQISSEVPQNLSASRPQDRQFILSSKKLLLSDSGFYLCAWSVSGITDTQYFGPGTRLTVL.

This clone has a handful of counts. The chain couples TRBV19 to TRBJ1-1; D unclear. CDR3 length: 15 residues. V gave up 0 bases and J gave up 3 bases, with 11 bases separating them. Germline CDR1 is LNHDA and CDR2 is SQIVND (reference sequence). The CDR3 spells CASSIDALEDTEAFF. The CDR3 DNA follows: TGTGCCAGTAGTATAGACGCCCTGGAGGACACTGAAGCTTTCTTT.

The rearrangement uses TRBV6-5 and TRBJ2-2, with 10 bases matching TRBD2. Trimming removed 7 bases from V and 2 bases from J; junction bases left unmatched: 4. Germline V gene data show CDR1 as MNHEY and CDR2 as SVGAGI. The CDR3 runs 15 residues. The CDR3 region has the DNA TGTGCCAGCATGAGACTAGCGGGCAACACCGGGGAGCTGTTTTTT. Its translation: CASMRLAGNTGELFF.

CDR3 residues: CATTSGSPNEQFF. CDR3 coding DNA: TGTGCCACCACTAGCGGGAGCCCCAATGAGCAGTTCTTC. V is TRBV10-3 and J is TRBJ2-1; 11 nucleotides match TRBD2. Germline V CDR1 and CDR2: ENHRY, SYGVKD. The CDR3 is made up of 13 amino acids. V lost 10 bases to trimming and J lost 6 bases; unmatched junction nucleotides: 5.

This clone was found a few times. The V and J genes are TRBV5-1 and TRBJ2-3; 8 positions agree with TRBD2. This CDR3 region has 15 residues. V gave up 4 bases and J gave up 1 base; unmatched junction bases: 5. Germline CDR1 SGHRS, CDR2 YFSETQ. The CDR3 spells CASSGGRFGTDTQYF. CDR3 coding DNA: TGCGCCAGCAGCGGCGGGAGGTTCGGCACAGATACGCAGTATTTT.

The chain couples TRBV6-6 to TRBJ1-1, with 7 bases lining up with TRBD1. The V segment lost 6 bases and the J segment 6 bases; nucleotides outside the gene matches: 7. Germline assignment: CDR1 MNHNY and CDR2 SVGAGI (reference sequence). This CDR3 contains 13 residues. The CDR3 sequence is CASRLGGFPEAFF. CDR3 in DNA: TGTGCCAGCAGGTTAGGGGGCTTCCCTGAAGCTTTCTTT.

This rearrangement joins TRBV19 to TRBJ1-5; 9 positions agree with TRBD1. V shed 10 bases, J shed 3 bases, and the junction held 10 bases outside the gene matches. Per germline, CDR1 LNHDA and CDR2 SQIVND (reference sequence). The CDR3 is made up of 15 amino acids. CDR3 protein: CATKGQGLYNQPQHF. The CDR3 DNA sequence: TGTGCCACCAAGGGACAGGGCCTTTACAATCAGCCCCAGCATTTT.

The chain joins TRBV18 to TRBJ2-3; 12 nucleotides agree with TRBD2. This CDR3 spans 16 amino acids. In germline, CDR1 is KGHSH, CDR2 LQKENI. V was pared by 4 bases and J by 2 bases, with 4 bases of the junction left unmatched. The CDR3 sequence is CASSQGLAGLTDTQYF. CDR3 nucleotides: TGTGCCAGCTCACAGGGACTAGCGGGCCTCACAGATACGCAGTATTTT.

The V gene is TRBV7-9, the J gene TRBJ2-5; TRBD1 aligns across 10 bases. The junction had 9 bases not matched to a gene; V was cut back by 3 bases and J by 5 bases. CDR1 is SEHNR and CDR2 is FQNEAQ in the germline V gene (reference sequence). The CDR3 is 16 residues long. CDR3 bases: TGTGCCAGCAGCTTTCGACCGGGACAGGGGACCGAGACCCAGTACTTC. It specifies CASSFRPGQGTETQYF.

The V and J genes are TRBV12-3 or TRBV12-4 and TRBJ1-1; the D is unclear. V lost 3 bases, J lost 7 bases, and 12 bases lay in between. The CDR3 has 13 amino acids. CDR3 DNA sequence: TGTGCCAGCAGTTTTGATTCGCAGGTTGAAGCTTTCTTT. It is translated as CASSFDSQVEAFF.

The chain uses TRBV29-1 and TRBJ1-4; 7 positions agree with TRBD1. Germline CDR1 and CDR2: SQVTM and ANQGSEA. The CDR3 sequence is 12 residues long. Trimming cost V 6 bases and J 10 bases; bases outside gene matches: 8. The chain's CDR3 is CSVVWDSGKLFF. As DNA, the CDR3 is TGCAGCGTAGTATGGGACAGCGGAAAACTGTTTTTT.

V usage is TRBV5-1 and J usage is TRBJ1-5; D unresolved. Germline CDR1 and CDR2: SGHRS and YFSETQ. V lost 0 bases to trimming and J lost 3 bases, with 7 bases between them. The CDR3 totals 14 residues. CDR3 coding DNA: TGCGCCAGCAGCTTGGACAGCCACAATCAGCCCCAGCATTTT. This sequence encodes CASSLDSHNQPQHF.

This sequence joins TRBV19 and TRBJ1-2; D gene unclear. CDR1 LNHDA and CDR2 SQIVND come from the germline V gene (reference sequence). V dropped 1 base and J dropped 4 bases, with 16 bases sitting between them. The CDR3 sequence is 16 residues long. CDR3 nucleotides: TGTGCCAGTAGTATAGTACCTCGGCCGGGTTTCTATGGCTACACCTTC. Amino acids: CASSIVPRPGFYGYTF.

The chain carries TRBV11-2 and TRBJ1-1; D is perhaps TRBD1 (5 bases). The CDR3 has 17 amino acids. The V and J ends lost 2 bases and 1 base respectively, with 17 bases between them. Germline CDR1 is SGHAT and CDR2 is FQNNGV. DNA of the CDR3: TGTGCCAGCAGCTTATCCCGGTTTGGGGCGCCGAACACTGAAGCTTTCTTT. This translates into CASSLSRFGAPNTEAFF.

The gene calls are TRBV4-2 and TRBJ2-7; TRBD2 matches at 11 bases. In germline, CDR1 is LGHNA, CDR2 YNFKEQ. V shed 7 bases and J 3 bases; nucleotides not matched to a gene: 8. The CDR3 extends over 15 amino acids. CDR3 sequence reads: CASTPVAGGRYEQYF. As DNA, the CDR3 is TGTGCCAGCACCCCAGTAGCGGGAGGGCGCTACGAGCAGTACTTC.

The rearrangement links TRBV5-5 to TRBJ2-7; TRBD1 matches at 9 bases. The CDR3 extends over 16 amino acids. CDR1 is SGHKS and CDR2 is YYEKEE in the germline V gene (reference sequence). V lost 0 bases and J lost 3; bases outside the gene matches: 7. The CDR3 protein is CASSLAVTGGIYEQYF. CDR3 coding DNA: TGTGCCAGCAGCTTGGCGGTGACAGGGGGGATCTACGAGCAGTACTTC.

This clone has just one count. V usage is TRBV2 and J usage is TRBJ2-1, with D unresolved. Between the trimmed V and J ends, which lost 8 bases and 6 bases, there was a span of 17 bases. The CDR3 is made up of 14 amino acids. CDR1 and CDR2 from the germline V gene are SNHLY and FYNNEI. DNA for the CDR3: TGTGCCAGCGGCTCGGAGCTGCCCATCAATGAGCAGTTCTTC. Translation: CASGSELPINEQFF.

The chain uses TRBV2 and TRBJ2-1; the match to TRBD2 covers 13 bases. The germline V gene has CDR1 SNHLY and CDR2 FYNNEI. The CDR3 is 16 amino acids. The V and J ends lost 6 bases and 4 bases, in that order; junction bases with no gene match: 6. The CDR3 sequence is CASRPGLAGLYNEQFF. In nucleotides, the CDR3 is TGTGCCAGCAGGCCGGGACTAGCGGGGCTTTACAATGAGCAGTTCTTC.

The chain carries TRBV12-3 or TRBV12-4 and TRBJ2-5, with D possibly TRBD2 on 6 matching bases. Trimming took 7 bases from V and 5 from J, leaving 14 bases between them. CDR3 length: 13 amino acids. The DNA for the CDR3 is TGTGCCAGCAAGATATTAGCGGCGGAGACCCAGTACTTC. This gives the protein CASKILAAETQYF.

V usage is TRBV11-2 and J usage is TRBJ2-1, with a possible D match to TRBD2 (5 bases). The length of the CDR3 is 14 residues. Trimming took 3 bases from V and 7 from J, leaving 13 bases between them. Germline lookup yields CDR1 SGHAT and CDR2 FQNNGV. The CDR3 DNA is TGTGCCAGCAGCTTTTTAGCATCGGGGAATGAGCAGTTCTTC. Translation: CASSFLASGNEQFF.

The chain is built from TRBV4-1 and TRBJ1-2, with D perhaps matching TRBD1 (5 bases). V lost 4 bases, J lost 12 bases, and 12 bases lay in between. The V gene's germline CDR1 is MGHRA and CDR2 YSYEKL. CDR3 size: 11 residues. CDR3 protein: CASSLRGYHTF. CDR3 in DNA: TGCGCCAGCAGCCTCCGGGGGTATCACACCTTC.

This chain links TRBV2 with TRBJ1-4; no clear D gene. The V gene lost 1 base and the J gene lost 6 bases, with 6 bases spanning the gap. In germline, CDR1 is SNHLY, CDR2 FYNNEI. The CDR3 totals 13 residues. CDR3 bases: TGTGCCAGCAGTGAAGACGGGTATGAAAAACTGTTTTTT. Translated: CASSEDGYEKLFF. The whole variable domain, remainder taken from reference TRBV2 and TRBJ1-4, is EPEVTQTPSHQVTQMGQEVILRCVPISNHLYFYWYRQILGQKVEFLVSFYNNEISEKSEIFDDQFSVERPDGSNFTLKIRSTKLEDSAMYFCASSEDGYEKLFFGSGTQLSVL.

The rearrangement links TRBV5-4 to TRBJ1-2; D might be TRBD1 (5 bases). Trimming stripped 4 bases from V and 7 bases from J, with 20 bases between. The CDR3 is 15 amino acids. Germline V gene data show CDR1 as SGHNT and CDR2 as YYREEE (reference sequence). CDR3 sequence (DNA): TGTGCCAGCAGCCCCCCACCCGCAGGGAAACGTGGCTACACCTTC. It encodes CASSPPPAGKRGYTF.

The chain links TRBV9 to TRBJ1-4; the D gene is possibly TRBD1 (6 bases). CDR1 is SGDLS and CDR2 is YYNGEE in the germline V gene. The length of the CDR3 is 15 residues. Trimming shortened V by 0 bases and J by 6 bases, and 12 bases separated the two germline ends. CDR3 sequence (DNA): TGTGCCAGCAGCGTAGCACAGGGTTGGGATGAAAAACTGTTTTTT. Translated: CASSVAQGWDEKLFF.

The CDR3 sequence: CASSYSEREGPETQYF. In DNA form, the CDR3 reads TGTGCCAGCAGTTACTCCGAGCGGGAGGGCCCGGAGACCCAGTACTTC. The chain employs TRBV6-5 and TRBJ2-5, with TRBD2 matching 10 bases. Germline V gene sequence: CDR1 MNHEY, CDR2 SVGAGI. Trimming removed 0 bases from V and 5 bases from J; junction bases left unmatched: 6. The CDR3 spans 16 residues.